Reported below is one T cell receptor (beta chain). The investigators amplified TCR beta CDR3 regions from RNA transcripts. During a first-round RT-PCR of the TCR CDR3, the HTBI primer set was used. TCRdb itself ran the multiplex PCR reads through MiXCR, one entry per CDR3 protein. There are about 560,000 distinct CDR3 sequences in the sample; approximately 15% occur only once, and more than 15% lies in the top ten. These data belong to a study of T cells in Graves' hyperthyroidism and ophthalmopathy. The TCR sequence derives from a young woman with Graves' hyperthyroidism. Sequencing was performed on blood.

Here the CDR3 reads CASSLNRGTGGGYYGYTF. The CDR3 DNA reads as TGTGCCAGTAGCCTTAATCGGGGAACAGGGGGCGGGTACTATGGCTACACCTTC. The chain recombines TRBV19 with TRBJ1-2; 9 bases agree with TRBD1. V lost 6 bases to trimming and J lost 3 bases; unmatched junction nucleotides: 17. Germline V CDR1 and CDR2: LNHDA, SQIVND (reference sequence). This CDR3 has 18 residues. Drawing the rest from reference TRBV19 and TRBJ1-2, the complete variable domain is DGGITQSPKYLFRKEGQNVTLSCEQNLNHDAMYWYRQDPGQGLRLIYYSQIVNDFQKGDIAEGYSVSREKKESFPLTVTSAQKNPTAFYLCASSLNRGTGGGYYGYTFGSGTRLTVV.